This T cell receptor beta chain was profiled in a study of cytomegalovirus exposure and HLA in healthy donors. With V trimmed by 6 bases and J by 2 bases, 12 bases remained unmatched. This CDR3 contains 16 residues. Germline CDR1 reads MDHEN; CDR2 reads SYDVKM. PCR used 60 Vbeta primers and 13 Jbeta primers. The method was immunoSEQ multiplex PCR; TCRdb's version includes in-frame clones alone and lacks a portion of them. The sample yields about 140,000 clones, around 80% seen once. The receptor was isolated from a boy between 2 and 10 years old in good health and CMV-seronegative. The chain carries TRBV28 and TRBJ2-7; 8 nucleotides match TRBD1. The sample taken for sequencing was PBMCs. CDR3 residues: CASSPLLDRGPYEQYF. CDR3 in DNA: TGTGCCAGCAGCCCACTCCTAGACAGGGGACCCTACGAGCAGTACTTC.